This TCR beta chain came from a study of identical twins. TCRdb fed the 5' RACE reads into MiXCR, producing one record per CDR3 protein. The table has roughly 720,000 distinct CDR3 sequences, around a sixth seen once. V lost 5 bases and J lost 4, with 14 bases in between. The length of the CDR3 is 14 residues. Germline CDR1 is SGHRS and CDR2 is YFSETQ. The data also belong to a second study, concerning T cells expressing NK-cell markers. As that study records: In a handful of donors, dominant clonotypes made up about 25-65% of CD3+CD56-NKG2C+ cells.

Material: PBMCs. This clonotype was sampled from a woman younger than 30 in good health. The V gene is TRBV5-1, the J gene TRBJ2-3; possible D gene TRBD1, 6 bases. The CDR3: CASSSHTGSDTQYF. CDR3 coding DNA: TGCGCCAGCAGTTCTCATACAGGGTCAGATACGCAGTATTTT.